The count of the clone carrying this T cell receptor beta chain is one. These data belong to a study of blood T cell repertoires in COVID-19. About the study: The United States, Italy and Spain were the sources of the acute and convalescent COVID-19 samples. Sample material is recorded as cDNA or gDNA derived from T cells, B-cell-depleted T cells, or PBMCs.

Original methodology: The authors estimated nucleated cell counts from reference gene primer amplification. The repertoire was sequenced with immunoSEQ multiplex PCR; TCRdb's copy has only in-frame clones and lacks some. The V and J calls and clone size are taken from that table; D and trimming were inferred from the DNA. This sample carries approximately 240,000 clones, around nine tenths of them seen once, and the ten largest clones take over 0.8%. Patients in Seattle were enrolled during active infection, then followed longitudinally. What was sequenced was peripheral blood. The receptor was isolated from a man aged 30 to 45 with COVID-19, enrolled during active disease.

The CDR3 DNA follows: TGTGCCAGCAGCTTGGCCGGACAGCTACAATGGCCCCAGCATTTT. It specifies CASSLAGQLQWPQHF. This rearrangement joins TRBV5-5 to TRBJ1-5; tentative D call: TRBD1 (6 bases). CDR1 SGHKS and CDR2 YYEKEE come from the germline V gene (reference sequence). Trimming removed 0 bases at V and 9 bases at J, with 16 bases between. CDR3 size: 15 residues.